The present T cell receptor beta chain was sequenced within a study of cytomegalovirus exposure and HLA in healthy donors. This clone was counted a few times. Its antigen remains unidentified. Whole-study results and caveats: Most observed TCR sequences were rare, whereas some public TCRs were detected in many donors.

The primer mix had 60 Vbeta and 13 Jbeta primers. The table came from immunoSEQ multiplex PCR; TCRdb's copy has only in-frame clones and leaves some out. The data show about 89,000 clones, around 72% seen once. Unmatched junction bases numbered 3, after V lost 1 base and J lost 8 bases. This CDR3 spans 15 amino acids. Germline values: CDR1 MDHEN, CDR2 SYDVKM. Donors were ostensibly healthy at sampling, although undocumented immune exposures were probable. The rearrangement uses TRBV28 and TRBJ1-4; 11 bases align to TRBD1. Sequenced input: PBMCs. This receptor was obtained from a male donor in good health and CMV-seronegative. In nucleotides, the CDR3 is TGTGCCAGCAGTTTATCGGGACAGGGGGAAGAAAAACTGTTTTTT. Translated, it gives CASSLSGQGEEKLFF.